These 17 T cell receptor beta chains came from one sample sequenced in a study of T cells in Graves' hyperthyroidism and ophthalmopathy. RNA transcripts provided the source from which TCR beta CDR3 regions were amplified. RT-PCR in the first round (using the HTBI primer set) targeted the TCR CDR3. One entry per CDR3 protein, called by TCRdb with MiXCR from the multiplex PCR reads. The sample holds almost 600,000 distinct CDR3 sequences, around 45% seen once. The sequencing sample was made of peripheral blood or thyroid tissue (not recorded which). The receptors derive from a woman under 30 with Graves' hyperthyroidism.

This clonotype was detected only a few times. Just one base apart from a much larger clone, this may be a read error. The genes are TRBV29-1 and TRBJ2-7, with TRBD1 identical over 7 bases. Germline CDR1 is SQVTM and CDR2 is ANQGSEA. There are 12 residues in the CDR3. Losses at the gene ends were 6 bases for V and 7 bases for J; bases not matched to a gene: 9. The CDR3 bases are TGCAGCGTGGGACAGCTAGGGAATGAGCAGTACTTC. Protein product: CSVGQLGNEQYF.

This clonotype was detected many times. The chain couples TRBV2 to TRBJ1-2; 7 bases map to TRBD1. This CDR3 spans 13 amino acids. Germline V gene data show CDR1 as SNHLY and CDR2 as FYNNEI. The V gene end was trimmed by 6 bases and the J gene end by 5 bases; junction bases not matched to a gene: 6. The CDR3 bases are TGTGCCAGCAGATCACCGGGACAGTATGGCTACACCTTC. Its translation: CASRSPGQYGYTF.

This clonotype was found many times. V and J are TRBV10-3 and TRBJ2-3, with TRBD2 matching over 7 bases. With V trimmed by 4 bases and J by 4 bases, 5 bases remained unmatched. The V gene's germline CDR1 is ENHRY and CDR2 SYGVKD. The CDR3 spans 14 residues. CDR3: CAISGGRAADTQYF. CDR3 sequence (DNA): TGTGCCATCAGTGGAGGGAGGGCCGCAGATACGCAGTATTTT.

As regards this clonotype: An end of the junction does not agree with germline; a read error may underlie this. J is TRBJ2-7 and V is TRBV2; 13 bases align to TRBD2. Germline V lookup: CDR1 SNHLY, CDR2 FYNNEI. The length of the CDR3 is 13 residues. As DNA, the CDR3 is TGTGCCAGCAAAGGACTAGCGGGAGTTGAGCAGTGCTTC. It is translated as CASKGLAGVEQCF. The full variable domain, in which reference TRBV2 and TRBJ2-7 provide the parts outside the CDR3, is EPEVTQTPSHQVTQMGQEVILRCVPISNHLYFYWYRQILGQKVEFLVSFYNNEISEKSEIFDDQFSVERPDGSNFTLKIRSTKLEDSAMYFCASKGLAGVEQCFGPGTRLTVT.

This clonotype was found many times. Written as DNA, the CDR3 is TGTGCCAGCAGCCTCTCCCGGGACAGGGTGGAACAGCCCCAGCATTTT. Protein sequence: CASSLSRDRVEQPQHF. This chain connects TRBV5-6 to TRBJ1-5; 9 nucleotides line up with TRBD1. With 4 bases clipped from V and 7 bases from J, the junction kept 12 bases outside the gene matches. The germline CDR1 and CDR2 sequences are SGHDT and YYEEEE. The CDR3 has 16 amino acids.

The CDR3 bases are TGTGCCAGCAGGACCTACACCGGGGGGCGCAGGGGCTACACCTTC. Amino acids: CASRTYTGGRRGYTF. V usage is TRBV2 and J usage is TRBJ1-2; the D gene is possibly TRBD1 (6 bases). The CDR3 contains 15 residues. Germline-derived CDR1 and CDR2 are SNHLY and FYNNEI. Trimming removed 6 bases from V and 8 bases from J, with 22 bases in between.

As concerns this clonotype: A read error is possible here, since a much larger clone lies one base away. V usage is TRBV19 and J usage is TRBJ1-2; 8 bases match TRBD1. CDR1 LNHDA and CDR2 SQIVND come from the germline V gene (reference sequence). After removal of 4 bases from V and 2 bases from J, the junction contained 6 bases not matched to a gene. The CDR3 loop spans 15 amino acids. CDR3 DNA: TGTGCCAGTAGTAAAAGGAGACAGGGGAACTATGGCTACACCTTC. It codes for CASSKRRQGNYGYTF.

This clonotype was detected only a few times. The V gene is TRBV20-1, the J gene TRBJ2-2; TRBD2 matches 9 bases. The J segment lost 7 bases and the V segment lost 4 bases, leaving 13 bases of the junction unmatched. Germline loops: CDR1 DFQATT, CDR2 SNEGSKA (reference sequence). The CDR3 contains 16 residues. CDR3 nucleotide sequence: TGCAGTGCTATCCGGGATCTAGCGGGATTGAACGGGGAGCTGTTTTTT. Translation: CSAIRDLAGLNGELFF.

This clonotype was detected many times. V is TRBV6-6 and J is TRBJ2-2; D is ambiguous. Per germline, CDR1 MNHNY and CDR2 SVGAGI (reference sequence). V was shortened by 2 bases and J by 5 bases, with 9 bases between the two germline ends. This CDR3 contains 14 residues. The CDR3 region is CASSYLRHTGELFF. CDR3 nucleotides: TGTGCCAGCAGTTACCTAAGACATACCGGGGAGCTGTTTTTT.

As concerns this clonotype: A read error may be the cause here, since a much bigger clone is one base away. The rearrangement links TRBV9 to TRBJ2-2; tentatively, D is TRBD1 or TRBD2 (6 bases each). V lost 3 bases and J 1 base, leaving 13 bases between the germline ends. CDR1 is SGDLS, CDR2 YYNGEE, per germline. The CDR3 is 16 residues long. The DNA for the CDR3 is TGTGCCAGCAGCGCCCCGGGGGCAGGGAACACCGGGGAGCTGTTTTTT. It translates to CASSAPGAGNTGELFF.

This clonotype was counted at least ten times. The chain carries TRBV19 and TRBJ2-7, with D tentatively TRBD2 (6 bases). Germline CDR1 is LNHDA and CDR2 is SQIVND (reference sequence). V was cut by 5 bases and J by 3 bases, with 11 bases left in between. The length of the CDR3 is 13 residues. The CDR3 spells CASSAGRDYEQYF. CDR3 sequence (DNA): TGTGCCAGTAGTGCGGGACGTGACTACGAGCAGTACTTC.

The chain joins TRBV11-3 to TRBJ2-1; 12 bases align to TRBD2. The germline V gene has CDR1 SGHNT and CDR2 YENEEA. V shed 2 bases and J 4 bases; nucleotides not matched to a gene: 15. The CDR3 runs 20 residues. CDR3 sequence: CASSLTGMFPSGRAYNEQFF. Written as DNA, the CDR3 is TGTGCCAGCAGCTTAACGGGAATGTTCCCTAGCGGGAGGGCTTACAATGAGCAGTTCTTC.

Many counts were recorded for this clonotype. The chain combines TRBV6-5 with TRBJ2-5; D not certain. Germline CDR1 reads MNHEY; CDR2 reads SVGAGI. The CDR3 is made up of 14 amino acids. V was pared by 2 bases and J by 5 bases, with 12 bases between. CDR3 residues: CASSYMAGSETQYF. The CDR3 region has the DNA TGTGCCAGCAGTTACATGGCTGGCTCGGAGACCCAGTACTTC.

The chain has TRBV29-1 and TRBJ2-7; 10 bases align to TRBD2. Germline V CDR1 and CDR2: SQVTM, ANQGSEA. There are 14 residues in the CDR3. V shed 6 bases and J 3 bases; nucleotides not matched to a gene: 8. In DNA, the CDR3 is TGCAGCGTCGGTGGGACTAGCGACCTCTACGAGCAGTACTTC. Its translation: CSVGGTSDLYEQYF.

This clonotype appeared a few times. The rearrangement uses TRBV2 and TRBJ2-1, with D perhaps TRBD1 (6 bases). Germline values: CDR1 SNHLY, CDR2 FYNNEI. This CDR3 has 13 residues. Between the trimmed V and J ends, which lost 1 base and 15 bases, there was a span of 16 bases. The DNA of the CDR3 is TGTGCCAGCAGTGAAGAGGGAAGGGGGTATTGGTTCTTC. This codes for CASSEEGRGYWFF.

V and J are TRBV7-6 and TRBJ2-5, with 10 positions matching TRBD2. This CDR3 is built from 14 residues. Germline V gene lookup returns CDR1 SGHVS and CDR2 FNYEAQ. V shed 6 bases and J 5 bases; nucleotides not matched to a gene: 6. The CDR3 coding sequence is TGTGCCAGCAGAGCTAGCGGGAGAGCGGAGACCCAGTACTTC. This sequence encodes CASRASGRAETQYF.

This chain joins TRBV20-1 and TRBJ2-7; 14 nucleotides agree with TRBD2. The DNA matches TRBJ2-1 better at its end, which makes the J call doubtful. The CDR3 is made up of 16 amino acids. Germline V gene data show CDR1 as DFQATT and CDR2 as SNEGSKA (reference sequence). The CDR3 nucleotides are TGCAGTGCTAGAGAGGCCGGGACTAGCGGGAGTAGTGAGCAGTTCTTC. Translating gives CSAREAGTSGSSEQFF.